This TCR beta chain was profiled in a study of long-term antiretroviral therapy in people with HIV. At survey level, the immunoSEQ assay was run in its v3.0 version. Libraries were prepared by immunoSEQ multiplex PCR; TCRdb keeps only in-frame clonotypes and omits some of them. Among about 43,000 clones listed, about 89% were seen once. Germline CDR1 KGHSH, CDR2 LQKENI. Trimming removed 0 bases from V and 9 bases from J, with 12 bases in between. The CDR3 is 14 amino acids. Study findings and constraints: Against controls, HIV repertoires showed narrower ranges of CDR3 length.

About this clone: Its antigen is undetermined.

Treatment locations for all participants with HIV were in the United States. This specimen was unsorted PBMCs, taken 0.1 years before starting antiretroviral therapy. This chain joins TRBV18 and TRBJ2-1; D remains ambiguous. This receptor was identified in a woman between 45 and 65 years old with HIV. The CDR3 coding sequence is TGTGCCAGCTCACCACCCTCGGTGGAAGGTGAGCAGTTCTTC. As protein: CASSPPSVEGEQFF.